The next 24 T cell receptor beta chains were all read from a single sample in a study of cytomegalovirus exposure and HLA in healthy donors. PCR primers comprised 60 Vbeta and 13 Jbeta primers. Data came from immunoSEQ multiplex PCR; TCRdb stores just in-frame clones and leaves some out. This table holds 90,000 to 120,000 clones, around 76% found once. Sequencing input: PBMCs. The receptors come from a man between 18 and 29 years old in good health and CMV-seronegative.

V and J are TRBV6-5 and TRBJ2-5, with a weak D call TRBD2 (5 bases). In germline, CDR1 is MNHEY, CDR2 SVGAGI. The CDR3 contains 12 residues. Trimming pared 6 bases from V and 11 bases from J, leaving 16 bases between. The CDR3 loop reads CASRELVGEQYF. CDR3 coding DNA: TGTGCCAGCAGAGAACTTGTCGGGGAGCAGTACTTC.

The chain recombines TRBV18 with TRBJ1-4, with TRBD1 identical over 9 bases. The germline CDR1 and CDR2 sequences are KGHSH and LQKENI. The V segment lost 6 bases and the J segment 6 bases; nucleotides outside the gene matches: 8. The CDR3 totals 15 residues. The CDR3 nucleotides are TGTGCCAGCTCTTCTACAGGGGGCTCGTATGAAAAACTGTTTTTT. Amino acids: CASSSTGGSYEKLFF.

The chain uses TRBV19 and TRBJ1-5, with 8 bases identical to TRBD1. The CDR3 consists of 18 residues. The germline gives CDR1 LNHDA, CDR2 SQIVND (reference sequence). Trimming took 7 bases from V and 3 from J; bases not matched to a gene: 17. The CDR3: CASTYPSRTGITNQPQHF. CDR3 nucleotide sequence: TGTGCCAGTACTTATCCTTCGAGGACAGGGATAACCAATCAGCCCCAGCATTTT. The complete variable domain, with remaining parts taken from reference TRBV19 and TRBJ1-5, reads DGGITQSPKYLFRKEGQNVTLSCEQNLNHDAMYWYRQDPGQGLRLIYYSQIVNDFQKGDIAEGYSVSREKKESFPLTVTSAQKNPTAFYLCASTYPSRTGITNQPQHFGDGTRLSIL.

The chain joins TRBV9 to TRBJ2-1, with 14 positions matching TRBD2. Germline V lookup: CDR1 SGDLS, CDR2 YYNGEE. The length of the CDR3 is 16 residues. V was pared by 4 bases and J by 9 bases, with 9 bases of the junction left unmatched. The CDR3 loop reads CASSHRLAGGPSEQFF. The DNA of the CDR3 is TGTGCCAGCAGCCACAGACTAGCGGGGGGGCCCAGTGAGCAGTTCTTC. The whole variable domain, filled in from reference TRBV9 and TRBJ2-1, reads DSGVTQTPKHLITATGQRVTLRCSPRSGDLSVYWYQQSLDQGLQFLIQYYNGEERAKGNILERFSAQQFPDLHSELNLSSLELGDSALYFCASSHRLAGGPSEQFFGPGTRLTVL.

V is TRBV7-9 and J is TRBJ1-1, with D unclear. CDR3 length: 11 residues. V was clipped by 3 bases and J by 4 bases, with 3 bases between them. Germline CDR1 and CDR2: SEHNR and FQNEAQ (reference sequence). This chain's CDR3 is CASSFITEAFF. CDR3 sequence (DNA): TGTGCCAGCAGCTTTATCACTGAAGCTTTCTTT.

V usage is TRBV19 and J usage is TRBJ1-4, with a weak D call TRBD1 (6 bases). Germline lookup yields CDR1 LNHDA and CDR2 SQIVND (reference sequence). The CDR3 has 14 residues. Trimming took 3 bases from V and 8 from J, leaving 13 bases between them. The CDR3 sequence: CASSIGGGWEKLFF. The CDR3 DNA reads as TGTGCCAGTAGTATCGGGGGGGGCTGGGAAAAACTGTTTTTT.

The CDR3 sequence: CASRDRVNSPLHF. The CDR3 region has the DNA TGTGCCAGTAGGGACAGGGTTAATTCACCCCTCCACTTT. The chain combines TRBV19 with TRBJ1-6, with 8 bases aligning to TRBD1. Trimming at V came to 6 bases and at J to 6 bases, leaving 1 base not matched to a gene. CDR3 length: 13 residues. Germline CDR1 is LNHDA and CDR2 is SQIVND (reference sequence).

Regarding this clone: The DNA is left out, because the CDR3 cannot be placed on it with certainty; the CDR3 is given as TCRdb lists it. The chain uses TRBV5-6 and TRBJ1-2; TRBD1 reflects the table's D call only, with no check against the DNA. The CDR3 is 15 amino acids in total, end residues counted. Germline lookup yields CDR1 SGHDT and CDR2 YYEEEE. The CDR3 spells CASSLFGQGARGYPF.

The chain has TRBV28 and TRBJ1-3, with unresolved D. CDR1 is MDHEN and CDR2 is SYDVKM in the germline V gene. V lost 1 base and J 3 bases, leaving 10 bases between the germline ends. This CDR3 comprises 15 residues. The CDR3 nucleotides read TGTGCCAGCAGTTTATCCCTACCAAGTGGAAACACCATATATTTT. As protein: CASSLSLPSGNTIYF. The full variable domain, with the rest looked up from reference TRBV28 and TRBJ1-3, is DVKVTQSSRYLVKRTGEKVFLECVQDMDHENMFWYRQDPGLGLRLIYFSYDVKMKEKGDIPEGYSVSREKKERFSLILESASTNQTSMYLCASSLSLPSGNTIYFGEGSWLTVV.

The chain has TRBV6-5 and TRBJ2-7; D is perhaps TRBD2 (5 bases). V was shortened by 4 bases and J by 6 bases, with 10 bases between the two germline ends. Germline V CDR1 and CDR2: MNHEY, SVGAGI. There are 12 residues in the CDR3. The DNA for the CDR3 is TGTGCCAGCAGTTTTCGGGGTGGCGAGCAGTACTTC. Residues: CASSFRGGEQYF.

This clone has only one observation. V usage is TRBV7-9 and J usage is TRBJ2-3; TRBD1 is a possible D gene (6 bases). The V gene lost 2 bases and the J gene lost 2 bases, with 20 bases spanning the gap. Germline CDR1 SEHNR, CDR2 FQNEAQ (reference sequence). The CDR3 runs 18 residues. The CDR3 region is CASSLPPLGQPITDTQYF. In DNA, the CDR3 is TGTGCCAGCAGCTTACCCCCCCTGGGACAACCAATCACAGATACGCAGTATTTT. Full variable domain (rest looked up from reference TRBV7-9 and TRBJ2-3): DTGVSQNPRHKITKRGQNVTFRCDPISEHNRLYWYRQTLGQGPEFLTYFQNEAQLEKSRLLSDRFSAERPKGSFSTLEIQRTEQGDSAMYLCASSLPPLGQPITDTQYFGPGTRLTVL.

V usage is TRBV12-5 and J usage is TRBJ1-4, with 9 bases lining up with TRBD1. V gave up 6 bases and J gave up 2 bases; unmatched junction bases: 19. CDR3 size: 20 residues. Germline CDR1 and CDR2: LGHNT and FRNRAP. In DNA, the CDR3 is TGTGCTAGTGGCCCTACACCGGGACAGGGTAACCGTGGGACTAATGAAAAACTGTTTTTT. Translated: CASGPTPGQGNRGTNEKLFF.

CDR3 sequence reads: CASSMTANSNQPQHF. In nucleotides, the CDR3 is TGTGCCAGCAGCATGACAGCAAATAGCAATCAGCCCCAGCATTTT. V usage is TRBV7-2 and J usage is TRBJ1-5; D might be TRBD1 (5 bases). The V gene's germline CDR1 is SGHTA and CDR2 FQGNSA. This CDR3 comprises 15 residues. V was shortened by 5 bases and J by 0 bases, with 11 bases between the two germline ends.

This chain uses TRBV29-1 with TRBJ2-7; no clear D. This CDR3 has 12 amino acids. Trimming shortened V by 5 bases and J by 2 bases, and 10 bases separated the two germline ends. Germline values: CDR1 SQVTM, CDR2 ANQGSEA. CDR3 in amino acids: CSVRESAYEQYF. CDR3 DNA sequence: TGCAGCGTTAGAGAATCCGCCTACGAGCAGTACTTC.

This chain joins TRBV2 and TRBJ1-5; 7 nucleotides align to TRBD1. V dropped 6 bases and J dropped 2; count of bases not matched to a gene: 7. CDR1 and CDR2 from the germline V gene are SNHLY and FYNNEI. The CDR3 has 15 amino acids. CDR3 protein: CASRAGGRGNQPQHF. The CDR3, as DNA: TGTGCCAGCAGGGCAGGGGGAAGGGGCAATCAGCCCCAGCATTTT. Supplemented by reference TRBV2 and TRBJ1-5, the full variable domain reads EPEVTQTPSHQVTQMGQEVILRCVPISNHLYFYWYRQILGQKVEFLVSFYNNEISEKSEIFDDQFSVERPDGSNFTLKIRSTKLEDSAMYFCASRAGGRGNQPQHFGDGTRLSIL.

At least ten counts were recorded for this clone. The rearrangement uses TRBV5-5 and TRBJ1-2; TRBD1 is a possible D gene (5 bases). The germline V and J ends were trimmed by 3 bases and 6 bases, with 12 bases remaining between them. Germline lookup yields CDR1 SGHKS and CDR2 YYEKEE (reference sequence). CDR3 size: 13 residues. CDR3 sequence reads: CASSWGGGDGYTF. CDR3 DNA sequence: TGTGCCAGCAGCTGGGGCGGGGGGGATGGCTACACCTTC.

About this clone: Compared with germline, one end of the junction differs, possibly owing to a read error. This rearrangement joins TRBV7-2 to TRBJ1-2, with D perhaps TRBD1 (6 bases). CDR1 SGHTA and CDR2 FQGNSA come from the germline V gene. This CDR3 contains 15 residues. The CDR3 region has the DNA TGTGCCAGCAGCTTACGTGGCAGGGGATCTTATGGCTACCCCTTC. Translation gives CASSLRGRGSYGYPF.

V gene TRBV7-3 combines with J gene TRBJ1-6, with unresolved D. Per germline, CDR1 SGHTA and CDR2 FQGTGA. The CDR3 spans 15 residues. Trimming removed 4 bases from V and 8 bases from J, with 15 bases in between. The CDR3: CASSYRPGGDSPLHF. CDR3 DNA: TGTGCCAGCAGCTATCGCCCCGGAGGCGATTCACCCCTCCACTTT.

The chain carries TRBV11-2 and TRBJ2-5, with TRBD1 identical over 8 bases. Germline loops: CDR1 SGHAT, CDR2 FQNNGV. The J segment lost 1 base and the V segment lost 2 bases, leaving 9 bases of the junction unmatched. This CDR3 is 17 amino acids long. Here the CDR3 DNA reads TGTGCCAGCAGCTTACCAAAGACAGGGGAGGTCCAAGAGACCCAGTACTTC. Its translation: CASSLPKTGEVQETQYF.

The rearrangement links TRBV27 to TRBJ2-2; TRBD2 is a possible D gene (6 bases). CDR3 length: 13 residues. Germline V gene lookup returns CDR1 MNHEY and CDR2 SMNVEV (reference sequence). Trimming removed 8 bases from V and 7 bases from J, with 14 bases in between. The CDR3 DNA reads TGTGCCAGCTCCCGGGGCGGGAACGGGGAGCTGTTTTTT. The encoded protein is CASSRGGNGELFF.

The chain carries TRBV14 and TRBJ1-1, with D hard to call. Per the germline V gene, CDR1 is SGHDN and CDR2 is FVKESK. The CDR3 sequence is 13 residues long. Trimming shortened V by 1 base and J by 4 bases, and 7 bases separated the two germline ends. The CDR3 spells CASSQVGGTEAFF. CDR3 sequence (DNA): TGTGCCAGCAGCCAAGTGGGAGGCACTGAAGCTTTCTTT. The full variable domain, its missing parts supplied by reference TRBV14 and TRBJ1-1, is EAGVTQFPSHSVIEKGQTVTLRCDPISGHDNLYWYRRVMGKEIKFLLHFVKESKQDESGMPNNRFLAERTGGTYSTLKVQPAELEDSGVYFCASSQVGGTEAFFGQGTRLTVV.

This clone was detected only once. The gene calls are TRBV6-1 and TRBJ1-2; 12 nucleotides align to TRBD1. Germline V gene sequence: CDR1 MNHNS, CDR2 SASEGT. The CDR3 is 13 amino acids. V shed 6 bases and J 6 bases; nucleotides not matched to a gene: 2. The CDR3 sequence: CASRGTGGDGYTF. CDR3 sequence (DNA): TGTGCCAGCAGAGGGACAGGGGGCGATGGCTACACCTTC.

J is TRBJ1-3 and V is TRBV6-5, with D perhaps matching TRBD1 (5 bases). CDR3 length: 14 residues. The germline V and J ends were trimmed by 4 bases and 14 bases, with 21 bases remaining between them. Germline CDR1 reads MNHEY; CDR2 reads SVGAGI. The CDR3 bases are TGTGCCAGCAGTTCACTAAGCTTCCAGGGTTTCCTATATTTT. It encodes CASSSLSFQGFLYF.

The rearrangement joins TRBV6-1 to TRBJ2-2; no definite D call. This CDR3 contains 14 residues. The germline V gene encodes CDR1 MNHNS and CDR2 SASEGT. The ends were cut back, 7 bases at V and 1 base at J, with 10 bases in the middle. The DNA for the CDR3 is TGTGCCAGCACCAGAGACATGAACACCGGGGAGCTGTTTTTT. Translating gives CASTRDMNTGELFF.